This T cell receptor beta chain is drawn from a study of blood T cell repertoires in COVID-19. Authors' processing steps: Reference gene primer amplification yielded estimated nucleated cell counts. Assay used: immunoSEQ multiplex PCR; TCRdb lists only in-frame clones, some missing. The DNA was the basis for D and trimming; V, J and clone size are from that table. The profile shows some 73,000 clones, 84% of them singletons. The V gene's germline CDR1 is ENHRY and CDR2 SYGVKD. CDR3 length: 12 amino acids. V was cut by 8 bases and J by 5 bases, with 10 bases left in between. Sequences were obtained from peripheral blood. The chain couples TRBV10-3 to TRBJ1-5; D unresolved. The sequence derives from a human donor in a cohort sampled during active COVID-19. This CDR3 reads CAISEGDQPQHF. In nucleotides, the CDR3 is TGTGCCATCTCCGAGGGAGATCAGCCCCAGCATTTT.